These 26 T cell receptor beta chains came from one sample sequenced in a study of human T cells and chemical hapten exposure. TCRdb independently ran MiXCR on the RACE reads; one entry per CDR3 protein. The table has 50,000 to 70,000 distinct CDR3 sequences, approximately 6.5% seen once. Noted time point: healthy volunteer bleed at 6 weeks. Total RNA came from unfractionated whole blood. Sequencing was carried out using whole blood. These receptors originate from a female donor in good health. Some clones in this sample may be carry-over from other donors' samples.

This chain links TRBV28 with TRBJ2-5; 11 bases fit TRBD2. V lost 6 bases and J lost 1; bases outside the gene matches: 7. CDR1 MDHEN and CDR2 SYDVKM come from the germline V gene. This CDR3 region has 16 residues. In nucleotides, the CDR3 is TGTGCCAGCAGGCCTAGTAGCGGGAGGGCCCAAGAGACCCAGTACTTC. Translating gives CASRPSSGRAQETQYF.

This clonotype was seen ten or more times. The J gene is TRBJ2-6, the V gene TRBV12-3 or TRBV12-4; D unresolved. The CDR3 runs 16 residues. V lost 6 bases, J lost 4 bases, and 16 bases lay in between. The CDR3 region is CASRPESTAGANVLTF. CDR3 nucleotides: TGTGCCAGCAGACCAGAGAGTACGGCGGGGGCCAACGTCCTGACTTTC.

This clonotype was detected only a few times. The chain combines TRBV6-2 or TRBV6-3 with TRBJ1-1; D possibly corresponds to TRBD1 (5 bases). The CDR3 extends over 13 amino acids. V was trimmed by 2 bases and J by 6 bases, leaving 10 bases between them. The germline gives CDR1 MNHEY, CDR2 SVGEGT. The CDR3 DNA follows: TGTGCCAGCAGTTACGCGAAGGGGCCTGAAGCTTTCTTT. This gives the protein CASSYAKGPEAFF.

This clonotype occurred many times. The chain recombines TRBV5-4 with TRBJ2-1; maybe TRBD2 (6 bases). CDR3 length: 14 residues. The germline V gene has CDR1 SGHNT and CDR2 YYREEE (reference sequence). Between the trimmed V and J ends, which lost 1 base and 2 bases, there was a span of 7 bases. For the CDR3, the DNA is TGTGCCAGCAGCTTGCGGGAGCCCTACAATGAGCAGTTCTTC. Translation: CASSLREPYNEQFF.

In its sample, this clonotype was seen many times. This chain uses TRBV20-1 with TRBJ2-7; TRBD1 matches 7 bases. V shed 6 bases, J shed 2 bases, and the junction held 13 bases outside the gene matches. This CDR3 is 15 amino acids long. CDR1 is DFQATT, CDR2 SNEGSKA, per germline (reference sequence). The CDR3 loop is CSADTGTEITYEQYF. Written as DNA, the CDR3 is TGCAGTGCAGATACCGGGACAGAGATAACCTACGAGCAGTACTTC.

The chain has TRBV7-2 and TRBJ2-4, with D possibly matching TRBD2 (5 bases). Trimming pared 3 bases from V and 8 bases from J, leaving 11 bases between. CDR3 length: 13 amino acids. Germline V gives CDR1 SGHTA, CDR2 FQGNSA. The CDR3 coding sequence is TGTGCCAGCAGCTTGGGCGGGTATGACATTCAGTACTTC. This encodes CASSLGGYDIQYF. Full variable domain (remainder filled in from reference TRBV7-2 and TRBJ2-4): GAGVSQSPSNKVTEKGKDVELRCDPISGHTALYWYRQSLGQGLEFLIYFQGNSAPDKSGLPSDRFSAERTGGSVSTLTIQRTQQEDSAVYLCASSLGGYDIQYFGAGTRLSVL.

The sample holds many counts of this clonotype. V gene TRBV12-3 or TRBV12-4 combines with J gene TRBJ2-7; 10 bases are shared with TRBD1. V shed 5 bases, J shed 2 bases, and the junction held 3 bases outside the gene matches. The CDR3 is made up of 14 amino acids. The CDR3: CASSPGTGAYEQYF. In DNA, the CDR3 is TGTGCCAGCAGTCCCGGGACAGGGGCCTACGAGCAGTACTTC.

This clonotype appeared a few times. This chain joins TRBV6-1 and TRBJ1-2; the D gene is possibly TRBD1 (6 bases). Trimming shortened V by 6 bases and J by 12 bases, and 17 bases separated the two germline ends. Germline loops: CDR1 MNHNS, CDR2 SASEGT. The length of the CDR3 is 12 residues. In nucleotides, the CDR3 is TGTGCCAGCAGGAACAGGGTTTTCGGCGACACCTTC. Translating it yields CASRNRVFGDTF.

The V call is TRBV15, the J call TRBJ2-4; 7 nucleotides agree with TRBD2. Germline V CDR1 and CDR2: LNHNV, YYDKDF (reference sequence). The CDR3 is 15 residues long. V dropped 0 bases and J dropped 5; count of bases not matched to a gene: 4. CDR3 nucleotides: TGTGCCACCAGCAGAGATGGGGGAGGGGAAAACATTCAGTACTTC. This sequence encodes CATSRDGGGENIQYF.

This clonotype was found many times. The V gene is TRBV20-1, the J gene TRBJ1-2, with TRBD1 matching 7 bases. The germline V gene encodes CDR1 DFQATT and CDR2 SNEGSKA (reference sequence). This CDR3 has 13 residues. The V and J ends lost 4 bases and 4 bases, in that order; junction bases with no gene match: 6. The CDR3 sequence is CSAMNRGTYGYTF. The CDR3 nucleotides are TGCAGTGCTATGAACAGGGGCACCTATGGCTACACCTTC.

This sequence joins TRBV28 and TRBJ1-1; D is unclear. There are 14 residues in the CDR3. Germline CDR1 reads MDHEN; CDR2 reads SYDVKM. Trimming cost V 5 bases and J 4 bases, with 14 bases left between them. The chain's CDR3 is CASSPPPYSTEAFF. In DNA, the CDR3 is TGTGCCAGCAGTCCCCCTCCCTATAGCACTGAAGCTTTCTTT.

This clonotype was detected only a few times. V and J are TRBV15 and TRBJ2-3; no reliable D call. Germline-derived CDR1 and CDR2 are LNHNV and YYDKDF (reference sequence). The germline V and J ends were trimmed by 0 bases and 2 bases, with 12 bases remaining between them. This CDR3 has 16 amino acids. As DNA, the CDR3 is TGTGCCACCAGCAGAGATGCAAGCTGGTACACAGATACGCAGTATTTT. Protein: CATSRDASWYTDTQYF.

The CDR3 coding sequence is TGCAGTGCTAGCGGGCTAGCGGGAGCGAGCGAGACCCAGTACTTC. Its protein product is CSASGLAGASETQYF. The rearrangement uses TRBV20-1 and TRBJ2-5; 10 bases are a match to TRBD2. Germline CDR1 DFQATT, CDR2 SNEGSKA (reference sequence). Trimming cost V 3 bases and J 5 bases; bases outside gene matches: 9. The CDR3 covers 15 residues.

This clonotype was counted at least ten times. The J gene is TRBJ2-4, the V gene TRBV29-1; 7 positions match TRBD2. The CDR3 consists of 16 residues. V was pared by 1 base and J by 5 bases, with 11 bases of the junction left unmatched. CDR1 SQVTM and CDR2 ANQGSEA come from the germline V gene. DNA for the CDR3: TGCAGCGTTGAAGGGGACTATGGTACGCGGGAAAACATTCAGTACTTC. Translation: CSVEGDYGTRENIQYF.

This clonotype was counted ten times or more. The V gene is TRBV12-3 or TRBV12-4, the J gene TRBJ2-7; 12 nucleotides align to TRBD2. Trimming cost V 6 bases and J 4 bases; bases outside gene matches: 7. The CDR3 length is 15 residues. CDR3 residues: CASRPGTSGLYEQYF. Written as DNA, the CDR3 is TGTGCCAGCAGGCCAGGGACTAGCGGGTTGTACGAGCAGTACTTC.

At least ten counts were recorded for this clonotype. The chain uses TRBV29-1 and TRBJ1-1; D not resolved. Germline V gives CDR1 SQVTM, CDR2 ANQGSEA. Between the trimmed V and J ends, which lost 2 bases and 5 bases, there was a span of 15 bases. This CDR3 contains 14 residues. The CDR3 DNA reads as TGCAGCGTTGAACGGCCCGGGCTCGAGACTGAAGCTTTCTTT. The encoded protein is CSVERPGLETEAFF.

The chain employs TRBV20-1 and TRBJ2-2; 10 nucleotides line up with TRBD1. CDR3 size: 18 residues. In germline, CDR1 is DFQATT, CDR2 SNEGSKA (reference sequence). V shed 0 bases, J shed 4 bases, and the junction held 11 bases outside the gene matches. The CDR3 sequence: CSARDLDRGRGLTGELFF. The CDR3 region has the DNA TGCAGTGCTAGAGATCTGGACAGGGGGAGGGGCCTCACCGGGGAGCTGTTTTTT.

There are many counts of this clonotype. The rearrangement links TRBV10-3 to TRBJ2-2, with 12 bases fitting TRBD2. The J segment lost 6 bases and the V segment lost 0 bases, leaving 8 bases of the junction unmatched. Germline lookup yields CDR1 ENHRY and CDR2 SYGVKD. The CDR3 extends over 18 amino acids. This chain's CDR3 is CAISESTSGSSQPGELFF. The DNA of the CDR3 is TGTGCCATCAGTGAGTCGACTAGCGGGAGCTCCCAGCCCGGGGAGCTGTTTTTT.

Comments on this clonotype: With a much larger clone just one base away, this may be a read error. The chain joins TRBV28 to TRBJ1-5; D not certain. This CDR3 region has 11 residues. Trimming shortened V by 10 bases and J by 11 bases, and 15 bases separated the two germline ends. From germline, CDR1 is MDHEN and CDR2 SYDVKM. The CDR3 bases are TGTGCCAACAGCCGCCAAAGGACCCAGCATTTT. It yields the protein CANSRQRTQHF. The complete variable domain, with remaining parts taken from reference TRBV28 and TRBJ1-5, reads DVKVTQSSRYLVKRTGEKVFLECVQDMDHENMFWYRQDPGLGLRLIYFSYDVKMKEKGDIPEGYSVSREKKERFSLILESASTNQTSMYLCANSRQRTQHFGDGTRLSIL.

The V call is TRBV7-9, the J call TRBJ2-1; no reliable D call. The CDR3 is 15 amino acids. Per the germline V gene, CDR1 is SEHNR and CDR2 is FQNEAQ (reference sequence). V lost 5 bases, J lost 0 bases, and 11 bases lay in between. This chain's CDR3 is CASSPAVSSYNEQFF. The CDR3, as DNA: TGTGCCAGCAGCCCAGCTGTGAGCTCCTACAATGAGCAGTTCTTC.

The chain carries TRBV15 and TRBJ2-1, with D possibly being TRBD2 (6 bases). With 3 bases removed from V and 10 bases from J, the gap between germline ends came to 16 bases. Germline CDR1 is LNHNV and CDR2 is YYDKDF (reference sequence). The CDR3 is made up of 14 amino acids. CDR3 sequence reads: CATSSIRDSGEQFF. CDR3 nucleotide sequence: TGTGCCACCAGCAGTATCCGGGACTCGGGAGAGCAGTTCTTC.

This clonotype was recorded many times. This chain uses TRBV29-1 with TRBJ2-7; either TRBD1 or TRBD2 may supply D (7 bases each). V was cut by 0 bases and J by 2 bases, with 14 bases left in between. CDR1 SQVTM and CDR2 ANQGSEA come from the germline V gene. This CDR3 comprises 15 residues. CDR3 sequence (DNA): TGCAGCGTTGAAGAGGGAGGGGGCCAACCCTACGAGCAGTACTTC. Translation: CSVEEGGGQPYEQYF.

This clonotype appeared many times. The V gene is TRBV20-1, the J gene TRBJ2-7, with 14 bases fitting TRBD2. The CDR3 consists of 15 residues. V trimming: 4 bases; J trimming: 3 bases; junction bases outside the gene matches: 5. Per germline, CDR1 DFQATT and CDR2 SNEGSKA (reference sequence). The CDR3 loop is CSAIPGTSGSYEQYF. The CDR3 DNA reads as TGCAGTGCTATACCCGGGACTAGCGGGAGCTACGAGCAGTACTTC.

This clonotype was seen a handful of times. J is TRBJ1-1 and V is TRBV14; D might be TRBD1 (6 bases). The CDR3 extends over 17 amino acids. Germline CDR1 and CDR2: SGHDN and FVKESK. V lost 5 bases to trimming and J lost 0 bases, with 19 bases between them. The CDR3 sequence is CASSKDPRGYMNTEAFF. The CDR3 DNA reads TGTGCCAGCAGCAAGGACCCCAGGGGATACATGAACACTGAAGCTTTCTTT. Drawing the rest from reference TRBV14 and TRBJ1-1, the complete variable domain is EAGVTQFPSHSVIEKGQTVTLRCDPISGHDNLYWYRRVMGKEIKFLLHFVKESKQDESGMPNNRFLAERTGGTYSTLKVQPAELEDSGVYFCASSKDPRGYMNTEAFFGQGTRLTVV.

The table lists this clonotype with many counts. The V and J genes are TRBV29-1 and TRBJ2-1, with D possibly matching TRBD1 (7 bases). Germline CDR1 reads SQVTM; CDR2 reads ANQGSEA. The CDR3 consists of 8 residues. With 7 bases removed from V and 15 bases from J, the gap between germline ends came to 10 bases. CDR3 loop: CSAQGGFF. CDR3 coding DNA: TGCAGCGCCCAGGGGGGGTTCTTC.

In its sample, this clonotype was seen many times. V is TRBV7-8 and J is TRBJ1-5; D unclear. Germline assignment: CDR1 SGHVS and CDR2 FQNEAQ. The CDR3 runs 17 residues. The V gene lost 4 bases and the J gene lost 4 bases, with 20 bases spanning the gap. In DNA, the CDR3 is TGTGCCAGCAGCTCCAACGACGTTGGAATACTAAATCAGCCCCAGCATTTT. This sequence encodes CASSSNDVGILNQPQHF.